This entry lists 10 T cell receptor beta chains sequenced from one sample in a study of beta chain features in type 1 diabetes. Every bit of the isolated RNA underwent reverse transcription, so sequencing read expressed TCRB transcripts. Measured with immunoSEQ multiplex PCR; TCRdb has only the in-frame clones, and not every one. The table lists 150,000 or so clones, around 10% of them singletons. The sample comprised central memory CD4+ T cells from blood. All receptors derive from a man aged 18-30 years in good health.

The chain is built from TRBV11-2 and TRBJ2-5; the match to TRBD1 covers 7 bases. Germline V CDR1 and CDR2: SGHAT, FQNNGV. Trimming took 5 bases from V and 4 from J; bases not matched to a gene: 16. This CDR3 spans 17 amino acids. CDR3 nucleotide sequence: TGTGCCAGCAGCCACGGCGACAGGGTGATTGGAGGAGAGACCCAGTACTTC. This gives the protein CASSHGDRVIGGETQYF. Complete variable domain (other parts from reference TRBV11-2 and TRBJ2-5): EAGVAQSPRYKIIEKRQSVAFWCNPISGHATLYWYQQILGQGPKLLIQFQNNGVVDDSQLPKDRFSAERLKGVDSTLKIQPAKLEDSAVYLCASSHGDRVIGGETQYFGPGTRLLVL.

The chain employs TRBV30 and TRBJ1-6; D remains ambiguous. V was cut by 0 bases and J by 0 bases, with 6 bases left in between. CDR3 size: 15 residues. CDR1 is GTSNPN and CDR2 is SVGIG in the germline V gene (reference sequence). The CDR3 nucleotides are TGTGCCTGGAGTGTGGGAGCCTCCTATAATTCACCCCTCCACTTT. Translation gives CAWSVGASYNSPLHF.

This chain connects TRBV29-1 to TRBJ2-5, with 9 positions matching TRBD1. The CDR3 has 13 amino acids. Germline trimming cut 7 bases from V and 3 bases from J; bases unmatched to any gene: 6. Germline V lookup: CDR1 SQVTM, CDR2 ANQGSEA. The CDR3 region is CSAGGQGKETQYF. Here the CDR3 DNA reads TGCAGCGCTGGGGGACAGGGAAAAGAGACCCAGTACTTC.

V usage is TRBV21-1 and J usage is TRBJ2-5; the table's D call TRBD2 went unverified against the DNA. TRBV21-1 is termed a pseudogene. This CDR3 spans 19 amino acids. This CDR3 is CASSRICMRRASKRETQYF. DNA of the CDR3: TGTGCCAGCAGCCGAATATGCATGAGGCGGGCTAGCAAGCGGGAGACCCAGTACTTC.

The chain combines TRBV29-1 with TRBJ1-3; 9 bases map to TRBD1. The CDR3 is 12 amino acids. J lost 7 bases, V lost 6 bases, and 4 bases had no gene match. Germline lookup yields CDR1 SQVTM and CDR2 ANQGSEA. Here the CDR3 DNA reads TGCAGCGTCCTCGGACAGGGGAACACCATATATTTT. It yields the protein CSVLGQGNTIYF.

This clone occurred a few times. The chain has TRBV4-2 and TRBJ1-5, with unresolved D. The V gene's germline CDR1 is LGHNA and CDR2 YNFKEQ. V lost 0 bases and J 4 bases, leaving 10 bases between the germline ends. The CDR3 consists of 15 residues. The CDR3 DNA reads as TGTGCCAGCAGCCAAGATCTCCAGCCTAATCAGCCCCAGCATTTT. Protein: CASSQDLQPNQPQHF.

This clone turned up a few times. The rearrangement links TRBV9 to TRBJ2-3; no clear D. Germline V gene data show CDR1 as SGDLS and CDR2 as YYNGEE. The length of the CDR3 is 15 residues. Trimming took 3 bases from V and 2 from J, leaving 13 bases between them. The CDR3 DNA sequence: TGTGCCAGCAGCGCTCAACCGACTGTCACAGATACGCAGTATTTT. This gives the protein CASSAQPTVTDTQYF. The complete variable domain, with remaining parts taken from reference TRBV9 and TRBJ2-3, reads DSGVTQTPKHLITATGQRVTLRCSPRSGDLSVYWYQQSLDQGLQFLIQYYNGEERAKGNILERFSAQQFPDLHSELNLSSLELGDSALYFCASSAQPTVTDTQYFGPGTRLTVL.

This clone came up many times. The chain employs TRBV28 and TRBJ2-7; 7 nucleotides agree with TRBD1. From germline, CDR1 is MDHEN and CDR2 SYDVKM. CDR3 length: 16 residues. Trimming at V came to 4 bases and at J to 3 bases, leaving 12 bases not matched to a gene. The CDR3 nucleotides are TGTGCCAGCAGTTCTCCCCCGGGACAGTCCATCTACGAGCAGTACTTC. This codes for CASSSPPGQSIYEQYF.

This clone was seen only a few times. The rearrangement links TRBV23-1 to TRBJ2-7, with D possibly matching TRBD2 (5 bases). TRBV23-1 is recorded as an ORF, its role being uncertain. V gave up 7 bases and J gave up 7 bases, with 8 bases separating them. The CDR3 totals 10 residues. The CDR3 nucleotides are TGCGCCAGCATAACGGGGGAGCAGTACTTC. Residues: CASITGEQYF.

This clone was seen more than once but under ten times. V and J are TRBV6-5 and TRBJ1-4, with D tentatively TRBD1 (5 bases). With 5 bases removed from V and 2 bases from J, the gap between germline ends came to 9 bases. The germline CDR1 and CDR2 sequences are MNHEY and SVGAGI. This CDR3 is built from 14 residues. The CDR3 sequence is CASSPTVTNEKLFF. For the CDR3, the DNA is TGTGCCAGCAGTCCGACAGTTACTAATGAAAAACTGTTTTTT.